Presented here are 20 T cell receptor beta chains from one specimen sequenced in a study of cytomegalovirus exposure and HLA in healthy donors. Both 60 Vbeta primers and 13 Jbeta primers went into the PCR. This table comes from immunoSEQ multiplex PCR, and its TCRdb copy is limited to in-frame clones, with some not included. The data contain approximately 150,000 clones, under 85% of them seen just once; the ten biggest clones take up under 5%. The sample consisted of PBMCs. The origin of the receptors is a young man in good health and CMV-seronegative.

With regard to this clone: Mismatch with germline at one junction end may stem from a read error. The chain couples TRBV7-2 to TRBJ2-7; the match to TRBD1 covers 7 bases. There are 11 residues in the CDR3. The germline gives CDR1 SGHTA, CDR2 FQGNSA. Here the CDR3 DNA reads TGTGCCAGCAGCTTAACAGGGGAGCTGTACTTC. It is translated as CASSLTGELYF.

The chain has TRBV4-1 and TRBJ2-3; 10 bases are a match to TRBD2. This CDR3 is 19 amino acids long. Germline CDR1 and CDR2: MGHRA and YSYEKL. With V trimmed by 0 bases and J by 4 bases, 13 bases remained unmatched. CDR3 sequence (DNA): TGCGCCAGCAGCCAAGATGTTCCTCGCGGACTAGCGGTCGCAGATACGCAGTATTTT. Its protein product is CASSQDVPRGLAVADTQYF.

The rearrangement joins TRBV6-5 to TRBJ2-5, with 10 bases aligning to TRBD2. The J call may be faulty, since TRBJ2-7 better matches the DNA end. The CDR3 is 16 residues long. Per germline, CDR1 MNHEY and CDR2 SVGAGI. The CDR3 reads CASSSASGSPAHEQYF. CDR3 nucleotide sequence: TGTGCCAGCAGTTCCGCTAGCGGGAGCCCCGCTCACGAGCAGTACTTC.

The V and J genes are TRBV5-1 and TRBJ2-1; 7 positions agree with TRBD2. With V trimmed by 2 bases and J by 4 bases, 6 bases remained unmatched. Germline CDR1 reads SGHRS; CDR2 reads YFSETQ. The CDR3 loop spans 15 amino acids. CDR3 residues: CASSLTGGKYNEQFF. CDR3 DNA: TGCGCCAGCAGCTTAACCGGGGGGAAATACAATGAGCAGTTCTTC.

This chain connects TRBV5-4 to TRBJ1-2; 8 bases align to TRBD1. The CDR3 is made up of 12 amino acids. Losses at the gene ends were 5 bases for V and 7 bases for J; bases not matched to a gene: 4. Germline V lookup: CDR1 SGHNT, CDR2 YYREEE (reference sequence). CDR3: CASRDRVRGYTF. The CDR3 DNA sequence: TGTGCCAGCAGGGACAGGGTGCGTGGCTACACCTTC.

The chain carries TRBV7-2 and TRBJ2-7; TRBD1 matches 9 bases. The trim removed 3 bases at V and 4 bases at J, leaving 4 bases unmatched. Germline CDR1 reads SGHTA; CDR2 reads FQGNSA. The CDR3 consists of 14 residues. In DNA form, the CDR3 reads TGTGCCAGCAGCTTGGCCGGGACAGGGTACGAGCAGTACTTC. This translates into CASSLAGTGYEQYF.

The chain employs TRBV6-6 and TRBJ2-3; tentative D call: TRBD2 (6 bases). The CDR3 spans 13 residues. V was shortened by 6 bases and J by 1 base, with 8 bases between the two germline ends. Germline CDR1 reads MNHNY; CDR2 reads SVGAGI (reference sequence). CDR3 in amino acids: CASRAGGTDTQYF. In nucleotides, the CDR3 is TGTGCCAGCAGAGCGGGTGGCACAGATACGCAGTATTTT.

In this sample, this clone turned up once. CDR3 region: CASSLEPSSYEQYF. CDR3 nucleotide sequence: TGTGCCAGCAGCTTGGAACCCAGCTCCTACGAGCAGTACTTC. The rearrangement links TRBV5-8 to TRBJ2-7; D is ambiguous. CDR1 is SGHTS, CDR2 YDEGEE, per germline. The CDR3 extends over 14 amino acids. V shed 0 bases and J shed 0 bases, with 7 bases lying between them.

The chain recombines TRBV6-5 with TRBJ1-2; 8 positions agree with TRBD1. Germline-derived CDR1 and CDR2 are MNHEY and SVGAGI. Trimming removed 6 bases from V and 3 bases from J; junction bases left unmatched: 9. The CDR3 loop spans 15 amino acids. The CDR3 protein is CASSRENRGDYGYTF. In nucleotides, the CDR3 is TGTGCCAGCAGCCGAGAAAACAGGGGGGACTATGGCTACACCTTC.

The chain joins TRBV5-8 to TRBJ1-4; TRBD1 matches at 11 bases. Germline-derived CDR1 and CDR2 are SGHTS and YDEGEE. Unmatched junction bases numbered 7, after V lost 4 bases and J lost 8 bases. There are 15 residues in the CDR3. The CDR3 loop is CASSPYRDRGEKLFF. In DNA form, the CDR3 reads TGTGCCAGCAGCCCTTACCGGGACAGGGGGGAAAAACTGTTTTTT.

The chain uses TRBV9 and TRBJ2-5, with TRBD2 identical over 15 bases. The V gene end was trimmed by 4 bases and the J gene end by 2 bases; junction bases not matched to a gene: 6. CDR1 is SGDLS, CDR2 YYNGEE, per germline. The CDR3 is 17 amino acids. DNA of the CDR3: TGTGCCAGCAGCCAAGGACTAGCGGGGGGGCTGCAAGAGACCCAGTACTTC. It specifies CASSQGLAGGLQETQYF.

CDR3 coding DNA: TGTGCCAGCAGCTTAAAAAGGCGGGAGAGTCCAGGAGATACGCAGTATTTT. Translating gives CASSLKRRESPGDTQYF. The chain joins TRBV7-6 to TRBJ2-3, with 7 nucleotides matching TRBD2. Germline trimming cut 2 bases from V and 5 bases from J; bases unmatched to any gene: 13. CDR3 length: 17 amino acids. The V gene's germline CDR1 is SGHVS and CDR2 FNYEAQ.

The genes are TRBV18 and TRBJ2-4; 7 nucleotides align to TRBD2. Germline V gene sequence: CDR1 KGHSH, CDR2 LQKENI. Unmatched junction bases numbered 15, after V lost 3 bases and J lost 1 base. This CDR3 is 19 amino acids long. The CDR3 DNA is TGTGCCAGCTCACCCGGCGCTAGCGGAAAATGGGGGGCCAAAAACATTCAGTACTTC. Its translation: CASSPGASGKWGAKNIQYF.

The gene calls are TRBV4-1 and TRBJ2-5; D unclear. The DNA end lines up better with TRBJ2-7; the J call may be wrong. CDR3 length: 14 residues. CDR1 and CDR2 (germline): MGHRA, YSYEKL. CDR3 sequence reads: CASSQDPRSYEQYF. Here the CDR3 DNA reads TGCGCCAGCAGCCAAGATCCAAGGAGCTACGAGCAGTACTTC.

J is TRBJ2-7 and V is TRBV19; a possible D gene is TRBD2 (5 bases). This CDR3 is 11 amino acids long. With 8 bases removed from V and 3 bases from J, the gap between germline ends came to 8 bases. The germline gives CDR1 LNHDA, CDR2 SQIVND (reference sequence). This CDR3 reads CASGENYEQYF. The CDR3 DNA is TGTGCCAGTGGGGAGAACTACGAGCAGTACTTC.

The rearrangement uses TRBV7-9 and TRBJ1-2; possibly TRBD1 for D (5 bases). In germline, CDR1 is SEHNR, CDR2 FQNEAQ (reference sequence). The CDR3 has 15 residues. V lost 5 bases, J lost 0 bases, and 13 bases lay in between. The CDR3 DNA is TGTGCCAGCAGCCCAGGGTCTAATGCTAACTATGGCTACACCTTC. This translates into CASSPGSNANYGYTF.

The genes are TRBV11-2 and TRBJ2-7; 10 nucleotides agree with TRBD1. J lost 3 bases, V lost 9 bases, and 8 bases had no gene match. This CDR3 comprises 14 residues. Per the germline V gene, CDR1 is SGHAT and CDR2 is FQNNGV. The CDR3 region is CASVRDRGFYEQYF. The CDR3, as DNA: TGTGCCAGTGTCCGGGACAGGGGTTTCTACGAGCAGTACTTC.

This clone was observed once. The V call is TRBV21-1, the J call TRBJ1-4. TRBV21-1 is described as a pseudogene. This CDR3 has 16 amino acids. As DNA, the CDR3 is TGTGCCAGCAGCAAAGAGAACCGGGCAACTAATGAAAAACTGTTTTTT. It yields the protein CASSKENRATNEKLFF.

This sequence joins TRBV28 and TRBJ2-7, with D tentatively TRBD2 (6 bases). Trimming stripped 7 bases from V and 4 bases from J, with 14 bases between. Per germline, CDR1 MDHEN and CDR2 SYDVKM. CDR3 length equals 13 residues. The CDR3 protein is CASIGSSEYEQYF. In DNA form, the CDR3 reads TGTGCCAGCATTGGCTCTAGCGAGTACGAGCAGTACTTC.

This sequence joins TRBV27 and TRBJ2-5; 7 bases align to TRBD1. Germline loops: CDR1 MNHEY, CDR2 SMNVEV (reference sequence). J was trimmed by 7 bases and V by 5 bases; bases with no gene match: 10. This CDR3 is 14 amino acids long. In DNA, the CDR3 is TGTGCCAGCAGTATAGACAGGGTTTCTGGGACCCAGTACTTC. This codes for CASSIDRVSGTQYF.